A single sample is the source of the 30 T cell receptor beta chains below, sequenced in a study of graft-versus-host responses after intestinal transplantation. The antigens of these receptors remain unknown. Profiling relied on immunoSEQ multiplex PCR, and the TCRdb table lists in-frame clones only, not all of them. The table includes approximately 120,000 clones, 85% to 95% detected once. Source: unstimulated CD4+ T cells sorted from spleen or lymph node cells, taken before intestinal transplant. The receptors here all came from a human donor who received an intestinal transplant.

CDR3 DNA: TGTGCCAGCAGTTTTCGTCCGGGCGGGGGCACAGATACGCAGTATTTT. Its protein product is CASSFRPGGGTDTQYF. V and J are TRBV27 and TRBJ2-3; possible D gene TRBD2, 6 bases. Germline CDR1 MNHEY, CDR2 SMNVEV (reference sequence). The V gene lost 3 bases and the J gene lost 1 base, with 14 bases spanning the gap. The CDR3 is made up of 16 amino acids.

The CDR3 DNA sequence: TGCGCCAGCAGCCTGGGACTGATGACTAGCGGGGGGTTAACAGATACGCAGTATTTT. It yields the protein CASSLGLMTSGGLTDTQYF. The chain has TRBV5-1 and TRBJ2-3, with 13 bases aligning to TRBD2. The CDR3 has 19 amino acids. Germline CDR1 reads SGHRS; CDR2 reads YFSETQ. J gave up 3 bases and V 4 bases, and 14 bases lay outside the gene matches.

This chain uses TRBV4-1 with TRBJ1-1; weak D call: TRBD1 (5 bases). CDR3 length equals 16 residues. Germline V gene sequence: CDR1 MGHRA, CDR2 YSYEKL. The germline V and J ends were trimmed by 0 bases and 4 bases, with 15 bases remaining between them. The CDR3 DNA reads as TGCGCCAGCAGCCAAGATTCGGGGCAGGGAGTCACTGAAGCTTTCTTT. Translation gives CASSQDSGQGVTEAFF.

The V and J genes are TRBV6-5 and TRBJ1-6, with 9 bases fitting TRBD1. Germline loops: CDR1 MNHEY, CDR2 SVGAGI. The ends lost 7 bases at V and 5 bases at J; junction bases unmatched: 6. The CDR3 loop spans 15 amino acids. This CDR3 is CASTMTGGDNSPLHF. The DNA for the CDR3 is TGTGCCAGCACTATGACAGGGGGAGATAATTCACCCCTCCACTTT.

The V gene is TRBV7-9, the J gene TRBJ1-4; D may be TRBD1 (6 bases). CDR1 SEHNR and CDR2 FQNEAQ come from the germline V gene (reference sequence). The CDR3 covers 15 residues. V dropped 0 bases and J dropped 2 bases, with 7 bases sitting between them. The chain's CDR3 is CASSLAGGTNEKLFF. The CDR3 DNA reads as TGTGCCAGCAGCTTAGCGGGGGGCACTAATGAAAAACTGTTTTTT.

This clone was found once. The chain joins TRBV5-1 to TRBJ2-1; the match to TRBD2 covers 8 bases. With 3 bases clipped from V and 6 bases from J, the junction kept 8 bases outside the gene matches. The CDR3 consists of 15 residues. Germline lookup yields CDR1 SGHRS and CDR2 YFSETQ. CDR3 DNA: TGCGCCAGCAGCTGGGGACTAGATAGGGGCAATGAGCAGTTCTTC. It is translated as CASSWGLDRGNEQFF. Combining the CDR3 with reference TRBV5-1 and TRBJ2-1 gives the whole variable domain KAGVTQTPRYLIKTRGQQVTLSCSPISGHRSVSWYQQTPGQGLQFLFEYFSETQRNKGNFPGRFSGRQFSNSRSEMNVSTLELGDSALYLCASSWGLDRGNEQFFGPGTRLTVL.

The CDR3 DNA is TGTGCCAGCAGCTTTTCCCCCCGGGACAGAGGGGAGCAGTACTTC. It is translated as CASSFSPRDRGEQYF. The V gene is TRBV11-2, the J gene TRBJ2-7; 7 bases line up with TRBD1. The CDR3 sequence is 15 residues long. V trimming: 3 bases; J trimming: 7 bases; junction bases outside the gene matches: 12. Germline CDR1 and CDR2: SGHAT and FQNNGV.

This chain uses TRBV7-9 with TRBJ1-1; D is unresolved. The germline V gene encodes CDR1 SEHNR and CDR2 FQNEAQ (reference sequence). With 1 base removed from V and 5 bases from J, the gap between germline ends came to 8 bases. The CDR3 consists of 13 residues. The CDR3 region is CASSLEPRTEAFF. The CDR3 DNA sequence: TGTGCCAGCAGCTTAGAACCGAGGACTGAAGCTTTCTTT.

This chain joins TRBV6-5 and TRBJ2-7; 7 bases line up with TRBD2. Germline CDR1 MNHEY, CDR2 SVGAGI. The CDR3 loop spans 14 amino acids. V lost 6 bases to trimming and J lost 5 bases; unmatched junction nucleotides: 10. The CDR3 DNA follows: TGTGCCAGCAGCCCAACAAGGGGAGGGAACGAGCAGTACTTC. It encodes CASSPTRGGNEQYF.

This clone was counted a single time. The chain recombines TRBV2 with TRBJ2-1; the D gene is possibly TRBD1 (6 bases). V was shortened by 3 bases and J by 1 base, with 10 bases between the two germline ends. CDR3 length: 15 residues. Germline CDR1 and CDR2: SNHLY and FYNNEI. In nucleotides, the CDR3 is TGTGCCAGCAGTGAGTCCGGACAGTCCTACAATGAGCAGTTCTTC. Its protein product is CASSESGQSYNEQFF.

The chain uses TRBV6-1 and TRBJ2-3, with D hard to call. V was pared by 6 bases and J by 2 bases, with 12 bases between. The germline CDR1 and CDR2 sequences are MNHNS and SASEGT. The CDR3 consists of 14 residues. The CDR3 here is CASRPLSSTDTQYF. The CDR3 DNA reads TGTGCCAGCAGACCCCTATCCTCCACAGATACGCAGTATTTT.

The CDR3: CASRAYEQYF. The DNA of the CDR3 is TGCGCCAGCAGGGCTTACGAGCAGTACTTC. The chain carries TRBV5-1 and TRBJ2-7, with D unclear. Trimming stripped 5 bases from V and 4 bases from J, with 4 bases between. This CDR3 is 10 amino acids long. CDR1 SGHRS and CDR2 YFSETQ come from the germline V gene.

This sequence joins TRBV18 and TRBJ1-5; 8 positions match TRBD1. CDR3 size: 16 residues. The V and J ends lost 0 bases and 2 bases, in that order; junction bases with no gene match: 3. CDR1 is KGHSH and CDR2 is LQKENI in the germline V gene. The CDR3, as DNA: TGTGCCAGCTCACCACCGACAGGGGAGGGCAATCAGCCCCAGCATTTT. It specifies CASSPPTGEGNQPQHF.

This chain joins TRBV2 and TRBJ2-3, with D possibly matching TRBD2 (6 bases). The V gene's germline CDR1 is SNHLY and CDR2 FYNNEI. The CDR3 runs to 17 residues. V lost 4 bases and J 0 bases, leaving 17 bases between the germline ends. The CDR3: CASSVRGTSPSTDTQYF. CDR3 bases: TGTGCCAGCAGTGTCCGGGGGACGTCTCCCAGCACAGATACGCAGTATTTT.

This clone appeared a single time. The rearrangement uses TRBV7-2 and TRBJ2-5; maybe TRBD2 (6 bases). The germline CDR1 and CDR2 sequences are SGHTA and FQGNSA. The CDR3 has 17 amino acids. Deletions cut 5 bases from V and 4 bases from J, with 23 bases between. The CDR3 here is CASSVLGRVGLAETQYF. The CDR3 DNA is TGTGCCAGCAGCGTCCTGGGTCGGGTGGGACTTGCAGAGACCCAGTACTTC.

In nucleotides, the CDR3 is TGTGCCAGCATCGCAGAGAGGCACAGCTCTGGAAACACCATATATTTT. Amino acids: CASIAERHSSGNTIYF. This rearrangement joins TRBV2 to TRBJ1-3; the D is unclear. Per germline, CDR1 SNHLY and CDR2 FYNNEI. The CDR3 length is 16 residues. V lost 7 bases to trimming and J lost 0 bases, with 16 bases between them.

The chain joins TRBV6-9 to TRBJ2-3, with TRBD2 identical over 8 bases. This CDR3 has 13 residues. Trimming removed 0 bases from V and 11 bases from J; junction bases left unmatched: 4. Germline CDR1 and CDR2: MNHGY and SVAAGI. The CDR3 DNA sequence: TGTGCCAGCAGTTATTCCGGGGCGGGGGGGCAGTATTTT. Translating gives CASSYSGAGGQYF.

The chain couples TRBV6-1 to TRBJ2-3; D gene ambiguous. Germline CDR1 MNHNS, CDR2 SASEGT. The CDR3 contains 14 residues. V was cut by 0 bases and J by 4 bases, with 8 bases left in between. CDR3 protein: CASSEAYSSDTQYF. CDR3 coding DNA: TGTGCCAGCAGTGAAGCGTACTCCTCAGATACGCAGTATTTT.

The chain couples TRBV10-2 to TRBJ1-5, with 10 bases fitting TRBD1. The CDR3 spans 15 residues. V dropped 6 bases and J dropped 6; count of bases not matched to a gene: 8. CDR1 is WSHSY, CDR2 SAAADI, per germline. CDR3 amino acids: CASRETGGVGQPQHF. For the CDR3, the DNA is TGCGCCAGCAGGGAGACAGGGGGCGTTGGTCAGCCCCAGCATTTT.

Notes on this clone: At one end, the junction sequence differs from germline, possibly due to a read error. The same CDR3 arises from other DNA sequences in this sample as well. The chain uses TRBV10-3 and TRBJ2-7, with a possible D match to TRBD1 (5 bases). Germline V gene sequence: CDR1 ENHRY, CDR2 SYGVKD. The CDR3 covers 14 residues. Written as DNA, the CDR3 is TGTGCCATCAGTGGGGGCACTGGAACGTACGAGCAGTACTTT. It yields the protein CAISGGTGTYEQYF.

The chain uses TRBV15 and TRBJ1-2; unclear D gene. Deletions cut 1 base from V and 8 bases from J, with 11 bases between. CDR3 size: 13 residues. In germline, CDR1 is LNHNV, CDR2 YYDKDF (reference sequence). The CDR3 DNA is TGTGCCACCAGCAGAGGGGAGGGAATAGGCTACACCTTC. This sequence encodes CATSRGEGIGYTF.

The chain has TRBV11-2 and TRBJ1-4, with D hard to call. Trimming removed 5 bases at V and 8 bases at J, with 12 bases between. The CDR3 totals 13 residues. Looked up from germline, CDR1 is SGHAT and CDR2 is FQNNGV. The CDR3 reads CASSPGLKEKLFF. The CDR3 nucleotides are TGTGCCAGCAGCCCCGGACTCAAAGAAAAACTGTTTTTT.

The chain has TRBV5-1 and TRBJ1-1, with a weak D call TRBD1 (6 bases). The germline gives CDR1 SGHRS, CDR2 YFSETQ. V shed 4 bases and J shed 0 bases, with 13 bases lying between them. The length of the CDR3 is 15 residues. The CDR3 loop is CASSVGHGMNTEAFF. The CDR3 nucleotides read TGCGCCAGCAGCGTGGGACACGGCATGAACACTGAAGCTTTCTTT.

The rearrangement uses TRBV19 and TRBJ2-5; possibly TRBD1 for D (6 bases). CDR1 and CDR2 from the germline V gene are LNHDA and SQIVND (reference sequence). The length of the CDR3 is 15 residues. Trimming took off 6 bases at V and 4 bases at J, with 18 bases between the two ends. This CDR3 reads CASRATGRPRETQYF. In nucleotides, the CDR3 is TGTGCCAGTAGAGCAACAGGGCGCCCAAGAGAGACCCAGTACTTC.

This clone was seen once. The rearrangement links TRBV6-5 to TRBJ1-3; no firm D call. Germline CDR1 MNHEY, CDR2 SVGAGI. With 5 bases removed from V and 0 bases from J, the gap between germline ends came to 11 bases. This CDR3 has 15 amino acids. The CDR3 loop is CASSPRRLSGNTIYF. The DNA for the CDR3 is TGTGCCAGCAGTCCCCGACGTCTCTCTGGAAACACCATATATTTT.

The chain combines TRBV6-5 with TRBJ2-2; no clear D gene. V was cut by 3 bases and J by 6 bases, with 11 bases left in between. The CDR3 runs 14 residues. Germline CDR1 MNHEY, CDR2 SVGAGI. For the CDR3, the DNA is TGTGCCAGCAGTTATCGTCCGAGCGCCGGGGAGCTGTTTTTT. It specifies CASSYRPSAGELFF.

In nucleotides, the CDR3 is TGTGCCAGCAGCTTGGTGGGACAGCTAGCCAAAAACATTCAGTACTTC. The encoded protein is CASSLVGQLAKNIQYF. The V gene is TRBV5-6, the J gene TRBJ2-4; 7 bases line up with TRBD1. The V segment lost 0 bases and the J segment 0 bases; nucleotides outside the gene matches: 3. The CDR3 contains 16 residues. The germline V gene has CDR1 SGHDT and CDR2 YYEEEE.

The chain couples TRBV2 to TRBJ1-1; D gene unclear. This CDR3 has 13 residues. From germline, CDR1 is SNHLY and CDR2 FYNNEI. V was pared by 6 bases and J by 3 bases, with 11 bases between. CDR3 DNA: TGTGCCAGCAGGAGAGAGAGGGACACTGAAGCTTTCTTT. As protein: CASRRERDTEAFF.

Only one count was recorded for this clone. This chain uses TRBV19 with TRBJ1-2; D is uncertain. The V end was cut by 11 bases, the J end by 1 base, with 11 bases between. This CDR3 is built from 12 residues. Germline-derived CDR1 and CDR2 are LNHDA and SQIVND (reference sequence). This CDR3 reads CASASNNYGYTF. In nucleotides, the CDR3 is TGTGCCTCGGCTTCAAATAACTATGGCTACACCTTC.

A word on this clone: This specimen includes other DNA sequences encoding the same CDR3. This chain connects TRBV5-1 to TRBJ2-1; 7 bases agree with TRBD1. J lost 3 bases, V lost 0 bases, and 0 bases had no gene match. CDR3 length equals 14 residues. Per germline, CDR1 SGHRS and CDR2 YFSETQ. The CDR3 nucleotides read TGCGCCAGCAGCTTGGGGGACAGCTACAATGAGCAGTTCTTC. It specifies CASSLGDSYNEQFF.